The 4 T cell receptor beta chains presented below share a single source sample, sequenced in a study of blood T cell repertoires in COVID-19. Libraries were prepared by immunoSEQ multiplex PCR; TCRdb keeps only in-frame clonotypes and omits some of them. The sample records some 190,000 clones, roughly 88% being singletons. The sample taken for sequencing was peripheral blood. These receptors came from a woman between 40 and 55 years old who had recovered from COVID-19.

The chain joins TRBV10-3 to TRBJ1-2; 8 bases fit TRBD1. Losses at the gene ends were 3 bases for V and 0 bases for J; bases not matched to a gene: 6. The CDR3 spans 16 residues. Per germline, CDR1 ENHRY and CDR2 SYGVKD. Written as DNA, the CDR3 is TGTGCCATCAGTGAAAGACAGGGGAACTCTAACTATGGCTACACCTTC. This sequence encodes CAISERQGNSNYGYTF.

The V and J genes are TRBV6-4 and TRBJ2-1; tentative D call: TRBD2 (5 bases). There are 15 residues in the CDR3. The germline V and J ends were trimmed by 3 bases and 5 bases, with 14 bases remaining between them. Germline loops: CDR1 MRHNA, CDR2 SNTAGT. CDR3 bases: TGTGCCAGCAGTGAAGTTCTAGCCCCCGACAATGAGCAGTTCTTC. Protein: CASSEVLAPDNEQFF.

The chain combines TRBV4-1 with TRBJ2-1; 7 positions agree with TRBD2. CDR1 and CDR2 (germline): MGHRA, YSYEKL. Trimming cost V 4 bases and J 0 bases; bases outside gene matches: 6. The CDR3 runs to 16 residues. The CDR3 protein is CASSLSSGSSYNEQFF. CDR3 nucleotides: TGCGCCAGCAGCCTTTCTAGCGGCAGCTCCTACAATGAGCAGTTCTTC.

Here the CDR3 DNA reads TGTGCCAGCTCAACGTCTGAGGGGGCCACTGAAGCTTTCTTT. Translating it yields CASSTSEGATEAFF. The rearrangement uses TRBV18 and TRBJ1-1; 7 nucleotides align to TRBD1. V was clipped by 5 bases and J by 4 bases; unmatched bases: 7. The CDR3 loop spans 14 amino acids. Germline-derived CDR1 and CDR2 are KGHSH and LQKENI.